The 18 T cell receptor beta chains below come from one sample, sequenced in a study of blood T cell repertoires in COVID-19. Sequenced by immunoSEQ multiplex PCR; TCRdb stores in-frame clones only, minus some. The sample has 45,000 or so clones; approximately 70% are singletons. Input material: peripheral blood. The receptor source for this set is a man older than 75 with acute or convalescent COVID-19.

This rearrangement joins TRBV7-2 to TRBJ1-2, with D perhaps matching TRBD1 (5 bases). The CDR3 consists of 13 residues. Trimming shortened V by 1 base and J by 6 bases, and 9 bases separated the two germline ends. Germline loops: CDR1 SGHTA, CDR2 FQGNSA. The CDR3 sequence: CASSLVSGDGYTF. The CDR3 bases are TGTGCCAGCAGCTTAGTGTCGGGGGATGGCTACACCTTC.

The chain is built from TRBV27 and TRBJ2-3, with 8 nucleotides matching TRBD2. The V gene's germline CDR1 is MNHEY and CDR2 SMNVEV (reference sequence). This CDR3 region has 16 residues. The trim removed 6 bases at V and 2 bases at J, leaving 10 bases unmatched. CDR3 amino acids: CASRLSGSGLTDTQYF. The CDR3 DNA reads TGTGCCAGCAGATTAAGCGGGAGTGGCCTCACAGATACGCAGTATTTT.

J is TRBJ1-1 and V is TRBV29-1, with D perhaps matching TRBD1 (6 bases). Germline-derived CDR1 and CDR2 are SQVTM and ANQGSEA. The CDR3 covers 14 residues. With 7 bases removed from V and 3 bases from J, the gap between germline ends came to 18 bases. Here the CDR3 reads CSAPSGVLDTEAFF. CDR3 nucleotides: TGCAGCGCCCCTTCAGGGGTTCTAGACACTGAAGCTTTCTTT.

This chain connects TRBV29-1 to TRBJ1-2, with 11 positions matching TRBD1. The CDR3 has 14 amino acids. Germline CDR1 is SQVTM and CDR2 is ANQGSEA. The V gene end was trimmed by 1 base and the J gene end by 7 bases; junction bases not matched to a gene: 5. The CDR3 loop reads CSVEAGQGAGGYTF. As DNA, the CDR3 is TGCAGCGTTGAAGCCGGACAGGGGGCCGGTGGCTACACCTTC.

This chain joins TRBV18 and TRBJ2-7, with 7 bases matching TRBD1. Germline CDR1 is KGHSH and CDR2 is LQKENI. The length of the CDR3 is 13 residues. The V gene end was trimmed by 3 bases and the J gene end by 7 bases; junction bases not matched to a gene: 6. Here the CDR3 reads CASSPTGQGEQYF. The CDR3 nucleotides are TGTGCCAGCTCACCGACAGGGCAGGGAGAGCAGTACTTC.

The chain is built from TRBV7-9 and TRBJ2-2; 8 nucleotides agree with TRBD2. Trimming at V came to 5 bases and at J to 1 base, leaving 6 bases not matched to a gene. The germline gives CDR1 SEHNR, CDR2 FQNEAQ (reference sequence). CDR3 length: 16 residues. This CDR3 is CASSPRAGVNTGELFF. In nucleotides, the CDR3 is TGTGCCAGCAGCCCACGAGCGGGGGTGAACACCGGGGAGCTGTTTTTT.

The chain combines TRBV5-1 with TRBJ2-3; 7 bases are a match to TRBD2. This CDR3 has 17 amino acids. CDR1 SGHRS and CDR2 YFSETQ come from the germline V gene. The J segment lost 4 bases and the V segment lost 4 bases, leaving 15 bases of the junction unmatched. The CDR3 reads CASSNGLGSLGADTQYF. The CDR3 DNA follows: TGCGCCAGCAGCAACGGACTAGGGTCCCTGGGCGCAGATACGCAGTATTTT.

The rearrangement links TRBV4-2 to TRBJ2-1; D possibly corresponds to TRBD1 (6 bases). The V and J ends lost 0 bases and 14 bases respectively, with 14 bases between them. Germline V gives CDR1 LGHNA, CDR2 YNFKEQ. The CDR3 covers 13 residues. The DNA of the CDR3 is TGTGCCAGCAGCCAAGATAATCAGGGGATAGAGTTCTTC. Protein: CASSQDNQGIEFF.

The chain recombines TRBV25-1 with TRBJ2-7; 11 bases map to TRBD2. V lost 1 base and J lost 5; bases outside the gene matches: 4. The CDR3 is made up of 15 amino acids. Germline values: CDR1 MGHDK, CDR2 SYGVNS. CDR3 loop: CASSESVAGGNEQYF. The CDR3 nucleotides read TGTGCCAGCAGTGAATCAGTAGCGGGAGGGAACGAGCAGTACTTC.

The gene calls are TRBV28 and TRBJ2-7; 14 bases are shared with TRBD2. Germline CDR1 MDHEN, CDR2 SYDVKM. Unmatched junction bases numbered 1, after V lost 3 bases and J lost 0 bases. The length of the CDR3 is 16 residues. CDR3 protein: CASSFGLAGGSYEQYF. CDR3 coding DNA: TGTGCCAGCAGTTTTGGACTAGCGGGAGGCTCCTACGAGCAGTACTTC.

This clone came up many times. CDR3 in amino acids: CASSSGAGPYEQYF. In DNA form, the CDR3 reads TGTGCCAGCAGCTCGGGAGCGGGACCCTACGAGCAGTACTTC. The V gene is TRBV14, the J gene TRBJ2-7; 7 bases are a match to TRBD2. V lost 5 bases and J lost 2; bases outside the gene matches: 6. The germline V gene has CDR1 SGHDN and CDR2 FVKESK. This CDR3 contains 14 residues.

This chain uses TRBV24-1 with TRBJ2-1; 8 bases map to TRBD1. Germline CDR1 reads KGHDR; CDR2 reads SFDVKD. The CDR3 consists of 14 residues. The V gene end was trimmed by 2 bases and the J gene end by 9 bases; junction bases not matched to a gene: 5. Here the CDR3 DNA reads TGTGCCACCAGTGATTCCTGGACAGGGAGTGAGCAGTTCTTC. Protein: CATSDSWTGSEQFF.

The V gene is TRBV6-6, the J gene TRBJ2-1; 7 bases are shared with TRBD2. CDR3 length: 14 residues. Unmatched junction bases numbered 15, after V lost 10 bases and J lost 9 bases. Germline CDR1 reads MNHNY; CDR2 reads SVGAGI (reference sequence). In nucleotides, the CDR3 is TGTGCCACTCGGGAGAGCGGGAAGGGTTCTGAGCAGTTCTTC. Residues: CATRESGKGSEQFF.

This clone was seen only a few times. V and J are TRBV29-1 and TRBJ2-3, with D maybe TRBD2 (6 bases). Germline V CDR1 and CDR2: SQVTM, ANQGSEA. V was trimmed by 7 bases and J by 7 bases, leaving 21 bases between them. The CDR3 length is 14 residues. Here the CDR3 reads CSAPISAGRNTQYF. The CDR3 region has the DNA TGCAGCGCTCCTATCTCCGCAGGGAGGAATACGCAGTATTTT.

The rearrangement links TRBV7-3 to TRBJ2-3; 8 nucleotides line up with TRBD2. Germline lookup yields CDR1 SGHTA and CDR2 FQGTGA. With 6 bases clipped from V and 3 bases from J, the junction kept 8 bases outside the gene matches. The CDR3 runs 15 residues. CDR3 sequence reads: CASRSLGLATDTQYF. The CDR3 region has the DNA TGTGCCAGCAGATCCCTTGGACTAGCTACAGATACGCAGTATTTT.

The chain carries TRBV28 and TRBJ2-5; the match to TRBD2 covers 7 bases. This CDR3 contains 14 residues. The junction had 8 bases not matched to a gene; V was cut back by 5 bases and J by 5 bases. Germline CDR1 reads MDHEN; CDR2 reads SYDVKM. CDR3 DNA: TGTGCCAGCAGTACCCCGCGGGGGAAGGAGACCCAGTACTTC. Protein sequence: CASSTPRGKETQYF.

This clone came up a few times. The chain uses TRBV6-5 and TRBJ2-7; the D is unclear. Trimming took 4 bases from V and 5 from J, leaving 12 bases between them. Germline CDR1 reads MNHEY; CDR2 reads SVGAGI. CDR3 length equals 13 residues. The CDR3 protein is CASSSGVRHEQYF. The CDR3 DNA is TGTGCCAGCAGTTCCGGAGTGAGGCACGAGCAGTACTTC.

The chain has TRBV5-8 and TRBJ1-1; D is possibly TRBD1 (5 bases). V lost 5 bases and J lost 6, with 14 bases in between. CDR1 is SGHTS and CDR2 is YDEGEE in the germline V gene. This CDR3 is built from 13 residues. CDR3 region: CASRARGGAEAFF. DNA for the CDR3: TGTGCCAGCAGGGCGCGGGGAGGGGCTGAAGCTTTCTTT.